This T cell receptor beta chain was recovered during a study of persistence of HIV-infected CD4 T cells. In its sample, this clone was seen once. The antigen remains unidentified. This was the immunoSEQ version 4 assay in survey mode. The data were produced by immunoSEQ multiplex PCR, yet TCRdb's version contains in-frame clones alone and is incomplete. There are around 24,000 clones in the sample; roughly 70% occur only once, and about 1.8% lies in the top ten. The stimulus was an HIV-1 Gag 15-mer peptide pool, about 1 ug/peptide/mL. Sorting of responding CD4+ T cells relied on upregulated CD40 ligand together with CD69. Sequenced here: CD4+ T cells sorted from PBMCs after roughly 18-hour stimulation, sampled from a patient who received antiretroviral therapy. This clonotype was obtained from an adult man with HIV who was CMV-seropositive.

CDR3 loop: CASSLGDPNTEAFF. The DNA for the CDR3 is TGTGCCAGCAGCTTGGGGGATCCGAACACTGAAGCTTTCTTT. This chain joins TRBV5-4 and TRBJ1-1; D gene uncertain. The germline V and J ends were trimmed by 0 bases and 1 base, with 7 bases remaining between them. The germline V gene has CDR1 SGHNT and CDR2 YYREEE (reference sequence). The CDR3 consists of 14 residues. The whole variable domain, remainder taken from reference TRBV5-4 and TRBJ1-1, is ETGVTQSPTHLIKTRGQQVTLRCSSQSGHNTVSWYQQALGQGPQFIFQYYREEENGRGNFPPRFSGLQFPNYSSELNVNALELDDSALYLCASSLGDPNTEAFFGQGTRLTVV.